A few counts support the clone carrying this T cell receptor beta chain. Its antigen is unidentified. These data belong to a study of T and B cells in COVID-19 patients. Broader study findings: The recovered cohort had roughly 2,200 exclusive TCR clusters, including approximately 31 low generation probability clusters.

The CDR3 sequence is 16 residues long. The germline V gene encodes CDR1 SGHKS and CDR2 YYEKEE (reference sequence). V was pared by 0 bases and J by 6 bases, with 6 bases of the junction left unmatched. TRB was amplified from around 250-500 ng of blood genomic DNA. TRB rearrangements were amplified by multiplex PCR with BIOMED2 TRB-A/B primers. TCRdb used MiXCR to reprocess the multiplex PCR reads, holding one entry per CDR3 protein. Counted here are approximately 10,000 distinct CDR3 sequences, under 35% occurring once; the ten biggest clones make up 25% to 35%. This clonotype was sampled from a human donor who had recovered from COVID-19. The source material was blood. The chain has TRBV5-5 and TRBJ1-6, with 7 bases identical to TRBD1. The CDR3 region has the DNA TGTGCCAGCAGCTTGGATGGACAGGCTGTTAATTCACCCCTCCACTTT. Translating it yields CASSLDGQAVNSPLHF.